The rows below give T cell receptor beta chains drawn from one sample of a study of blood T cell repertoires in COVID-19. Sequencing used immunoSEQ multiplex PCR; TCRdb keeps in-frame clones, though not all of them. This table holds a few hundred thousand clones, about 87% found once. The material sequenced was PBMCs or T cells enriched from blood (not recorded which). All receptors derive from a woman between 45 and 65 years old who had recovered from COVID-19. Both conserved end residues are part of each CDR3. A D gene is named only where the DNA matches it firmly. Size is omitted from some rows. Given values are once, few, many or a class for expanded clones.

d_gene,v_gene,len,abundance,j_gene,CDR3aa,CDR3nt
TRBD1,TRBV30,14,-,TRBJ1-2,CAWSVQRGPYGYTF,TGTGCCTGGAGTGTGCAAAGGGGGCCCTATGGCTACACCTTC
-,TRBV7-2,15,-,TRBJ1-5,CASSLAEGSGQPQHF,TGTGCCAGCAGCTTAGCGGAGGGTAGCGGGCAGCCCCAGCATTTT
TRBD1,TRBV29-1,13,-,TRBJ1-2,CSVEPGQGLGYTF,TGCAGCGTTGAGCCGGGACAGGGGTTGGGCTACACCTTC
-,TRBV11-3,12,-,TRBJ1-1,CASSLDESEAFF,TGTGCCAGCAGCTTAGATGAGTCTGAAGCTTTCTTT
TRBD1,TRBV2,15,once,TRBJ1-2,CASSESEGAIYGYTF,TGTGCCAGCAGTGAAAGTGAGGGGGCTATTTATGGCTACACCTTC
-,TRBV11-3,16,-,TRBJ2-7,CASSLPTRDFSYEQYF,TGTGCCAGCAGCTTACCCACTAGGGACTTCTCCTACGAGCAGTACTTC
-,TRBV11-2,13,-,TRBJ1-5,CASSLSVNQPQHF,TGTGCCAGCAGCTTATCAGTAAATCAGCCCCAGCATTTT
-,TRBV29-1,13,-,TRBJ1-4,CSVPGPAREKLFF,TGCAGCGTCCCCGGTCCCGCCAGGGAAAAACTGTTTTTT
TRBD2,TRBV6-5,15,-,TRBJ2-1,CASIRASGRNNEQFF,TGTGCCAGCATTCGGGCTAGCGGGAGGAACAATGAGCAGTTCTTC
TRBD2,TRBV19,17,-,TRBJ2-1,CASSIGSGGEPYNEQFF,TGTGCCAGTAGTATTGGTAGCGGGGGTGAGCCTTACAATGAGCAGTTCTTC
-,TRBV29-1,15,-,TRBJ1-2,CSVIEGGTRDYGYTF,TGCAGCGTTATCGAGGGAGGCACGAGGGACTATGGCTACACCTTC
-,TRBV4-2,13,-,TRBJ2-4,CASSQERRDVQYF,TGTGCCAGCAGCCAAGAAAGACGGGATGTTCAGTACTTC
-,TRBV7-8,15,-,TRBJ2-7,CASSLRRERGYEQYF,TGTGCCAGCAGCTTAAGGAGGGAGAGGGGCTACGAGCAGTACTTC
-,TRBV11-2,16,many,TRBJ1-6,CASSSLRGATSSPLHF,TGTGCCAGCAGCTCCCTAAGGGGAGCGACTAGTTCACCCCTCCACTTT
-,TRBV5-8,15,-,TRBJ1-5,CASSFSAVSNQPQHF,TGTGCCAGCAGCTTCTCAGCGGTTAGCAATCAGCCCCAGCATTTT
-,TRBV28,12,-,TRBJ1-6,CASSGGLPPLHF,TGTGCCAGCAGCGGGGGTTTGCCACCCCTCCACTTT
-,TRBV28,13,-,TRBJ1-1,CASSPGMNTEAFF,TGTGCCAGCAGTCCTGGCATGAACACTGAAGCTTTCTTT
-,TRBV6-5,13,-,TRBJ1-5,CASRSQGNQPQHF,TGTGCCAGCAGGTCACAAGGCAATCAGCCCCAGCATTTT
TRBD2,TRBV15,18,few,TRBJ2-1,CATSVDQSGSGRGDEQFF,TGTGCCACCAGCGTAGACCAAAGTGGGAGCGGGAGAGGGGATGAGCAGTTCTTC
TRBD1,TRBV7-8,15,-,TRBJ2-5,CASSLVPGTGETQYF,TGTGCCAGCAGCTTAGTCCCCGGGACAGGAGAGACCCAGTACTTC
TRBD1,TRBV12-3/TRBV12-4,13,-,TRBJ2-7,CASSKGQAYEQYF,TGTGCCAGCAGTAAGGGACAGGCCTACGAGCAGTACTTC
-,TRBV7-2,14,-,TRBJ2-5,CASSLGGRGETQYF,TGTGCCAGCAGCTTAGGGGGCCGGGGGGAGACCCAGTACTTC
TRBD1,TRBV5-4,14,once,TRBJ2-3,CASSYRGSTDTQYF,TGTGCCAGCAGCTACAGGGGAAGCACAGATACGCAGTATTTT
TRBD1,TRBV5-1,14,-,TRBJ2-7,CASSTDRASYEQYF,TGCGCCAGCAGCACGGACAGGGCTTCCTACGAGCAGTACTTC
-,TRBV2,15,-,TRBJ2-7,CASSGGRAYSYEQYF,TGTGCCAGCAGTGGGGGGCGGGCATACTCCTACGAGCAGTACTTC
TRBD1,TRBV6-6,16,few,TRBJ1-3,CASSRRQGPLGNTIYF,TGTGCCAGCAGTCGAAGACAGGGACCTTTGGGAAACACCATATATTTT
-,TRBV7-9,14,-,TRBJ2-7,CASGGGAGSYEQYF,TGTGCCAGCGGCGGAGGGGCGGGATCCTACGAGCAGTACTTC
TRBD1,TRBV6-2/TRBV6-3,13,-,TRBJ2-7,CASSNDRGRATNF,TGTGCCAGCAGTAACGACAGGGGAAGGGCTACGAACTTC